One and the same sample provided the 6 T cell receptor beta chains below, sequenced in a study of cytomegalovirus exposure and HLA in healthy donors. Some clones are missing from TCRdb's copy, which holds only in-frame ones; the method was immunoSEQ multiplex PCR. The table shows 97,000 or so clones, with more than 85% occurring only once. The sample was PBMCs. The receptors here all came from a man aged 18 to 30 in good health and CMV-seropositive.

The rearrangement uses TRBV5-1 and TRBJ2-3; tentatively, D is TRBD1 (6 bases). The CDR3 is 17 amino acids. Trimming pared 3 bases from V and 2 bases from J, leaving 19 bases between. Germline-derived CDR1 and CDR2 are SGHRS and YFSETQ. The CDR3 reads CASSSRRDTAYTDTQYF. As DNA, the CDR3 is TGCGCCAGCAGCTCGAGACGGGACACCGCTTACACAGATACGCAGTATTTT. The full variable domain, rest sourced from reference TRBV5-1 and TRBJ2-3, is KAGVTQTPRYLIKTRGQQVTLSCSPISGHRSVSWYQQTPGQGLQFLFEYFSETQRNKGNFPGRFSGRQFSNSRSEMNVSTLELGDSALYLCASSSRRDTAYTDTQYFGPGTRLTVL.

The genes are TRBV19 and TRBJ1-1, with D unclear. Germline V gives CDR1 LNHDA, CDR2 SQIVND (reference sequence). V was cut by 7 bases and J by 1 base, with 7 bases left in between. The CDR3 loop spans 12 amino acids. The CDR3: CASMGRNTEAFF. In nucleotides, the CDR3 is TGTGCCAGTATGGGGAGGAACACTGAAGCTTTCTTT.

The chain is built from TRBV19 and TRBJ2-7, with 7 bases matching TRBD2. Trimming removed 5 bases from V and 1 base from J; junction bases left unmatched: 11. CDR3 size: 16 residues. Germline CDR1 and CDR2: LNHDA and SQIVND (reference sequence). CDR3 DNA: TGTGCCAGTAGTGCGGCGGGGGTAGTTACATCCTACGAGCAGTACTTC. It is translated as CASSAAGVVTSYEQYF.

The chain uses TRBV11-1 and TRBJ2-3; D might be TRBD2 (6 bases). The CDR3 totals 16 residues. The germline V gene has CDR1 SGHAT and CDR2 FQDESV (reference sequence). V dropped 1 base and J dropped 0 bases, with 11 bases sitting between them. Here the CDR3 reads CASSLGLERSTDTQYF. CDR3 bases: TGTGCCAGCAGCTTAGGACTAGAGCGGAGCACAGATACGCAGTATTTT.

CDR3: CAISEQDRGTGELFF. The DNA for the CDR3 is TGTGCCATCAGCGAACAGGACAGGGGAACCGGGGAGCTGTTTTTT. The V call is TRBV10-3, the J call TRBJ2-2, with 9 bases aligning to TRBD1. The CDR3 contains 15 residues. Trimming cost V 6 bases and J 5 bases; bases outside gene matches: 7. CDR1 is ENHRY, CDR2 SYGVKD, per germline.

Regarding this clone: Distinct nucleotide sequences in the sample also encode this CDR3. This chain links TRBV27 with TRBJ2-5; TRBD1 aligns across 8 bases. CDR3 length: 14 residues. Germline CDR1 MNHEY, CDR2 SMNVEV (reference sequence). With 4 bases clipped from V and 4 bases from J, the junction kept 5 bases outside the gene matches. The CDR3 region is CASSSLGQGETQYF. The DNA of the CDR3 is TGTGCCAGCAGTTCCCTCGGACAGGGAGAGACCCAGTACTTC.